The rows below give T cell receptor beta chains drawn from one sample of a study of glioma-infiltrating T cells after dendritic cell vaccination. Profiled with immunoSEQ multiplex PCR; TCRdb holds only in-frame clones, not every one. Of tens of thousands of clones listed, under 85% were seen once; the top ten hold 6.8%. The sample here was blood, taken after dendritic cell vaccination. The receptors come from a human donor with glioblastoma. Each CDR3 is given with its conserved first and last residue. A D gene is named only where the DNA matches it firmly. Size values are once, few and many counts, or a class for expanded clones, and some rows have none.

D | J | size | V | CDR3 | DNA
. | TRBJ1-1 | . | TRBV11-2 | CASSLGVWGDTEAFF | TGTGCCAGCAGCTTAGGAGTATGGGGGGACACTGAAGCTTTCTTT
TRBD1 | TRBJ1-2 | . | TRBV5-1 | CASSLMDRASGYTF | TGCGCCAGCAGCTTGATGGACAGGGCCAGCGGCTACACCTTC
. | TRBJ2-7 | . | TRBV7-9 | CASASWDKAYEQYF | TGTGCCAGCGCGTCTTGGGACAAGGCCTACGAGCAGTACTTC
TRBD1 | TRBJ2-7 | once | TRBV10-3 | CAIRGDRGQYEQYF | TGTGCCATCAGAGGGGACAGGGGGCAATACGAGCAGTACTTC
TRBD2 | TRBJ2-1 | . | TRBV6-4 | CASKTTSGGYNEQFF | TGTGCCAGCAAGACGACTAGCGGGGGGTACAATGAGCAGTTCTTC
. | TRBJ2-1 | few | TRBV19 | CASSIDLLGREEFF | TGTGCCAGTAGTATAGATCTATTGGGGCGAGAGGAGTTCTTC
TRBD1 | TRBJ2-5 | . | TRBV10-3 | CAIRPGQQETQYF | TGTGCCATCAGGCCGGGACAGCAAGAGACCCAGTACTTC
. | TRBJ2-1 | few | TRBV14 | CASSQTGRYNEQFF | TGTGCCAGCAGCCAGACAGGGAGGTACAATGAGCAGTTCTTC
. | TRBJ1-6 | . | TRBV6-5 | CASSYGGSPLHF | TGTGCCAGCAGTTACGGGGGGTCACCCCTCCACTTT
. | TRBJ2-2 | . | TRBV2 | CASKLMGTNTGELFF | TGTGCCAGCAAGTTAATGGGGACAAACACCGGGGAGCTGTTTTTT
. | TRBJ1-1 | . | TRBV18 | CASSPLRQEGTEAFF | TGTGCCAGCTCACCACTCCGACAGGAAGGGACTGAAGCTTTCTTT
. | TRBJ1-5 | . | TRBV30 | CAWSGGTRNQPQHF | TGTGCCTGGAGTGGCGGGACCCGCAATCAGCCCCAGCATTTT
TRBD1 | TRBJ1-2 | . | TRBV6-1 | CASSDRDSPNYGYTF | TGTGCCAGCAGTGACAGGGACAGTCCTAACTATGGCTACACCTTC
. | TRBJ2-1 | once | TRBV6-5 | CASSYRGFPYNEQFF | TGTGCCAGCAGTTACAGGGGGTTTCCCTACAATGAGCAGTTCTTC
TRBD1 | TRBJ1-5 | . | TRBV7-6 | CASSLRDRANQPQHF | TGTGCCAGCAGCCTCCGGGACAGGGCCAATCAGCCCCAGCATTTT
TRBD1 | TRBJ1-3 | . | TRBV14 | CASSHLGTGGLRNTIYF | TGTGCCAGCAGCCATTTGGGGACAGGGGGCCTTCGAAACACCATATATTTT
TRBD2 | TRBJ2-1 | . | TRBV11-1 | CASTRTSGGYNEQFF | TGTGCCAGCACCCGAACCAGCGGGGGTTACAATGAGCAGTTCTTC